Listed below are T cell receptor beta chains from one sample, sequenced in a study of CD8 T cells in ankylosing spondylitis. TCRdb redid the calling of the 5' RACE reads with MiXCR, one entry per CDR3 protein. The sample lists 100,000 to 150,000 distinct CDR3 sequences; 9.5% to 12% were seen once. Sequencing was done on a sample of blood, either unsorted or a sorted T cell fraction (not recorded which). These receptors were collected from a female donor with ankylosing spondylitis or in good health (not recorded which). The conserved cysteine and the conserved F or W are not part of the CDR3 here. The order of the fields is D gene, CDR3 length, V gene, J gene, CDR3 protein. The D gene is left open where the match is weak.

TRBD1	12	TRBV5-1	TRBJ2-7	ASSFTGGTYEQY
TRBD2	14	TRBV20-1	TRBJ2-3	SARDLRGGGTDTQY
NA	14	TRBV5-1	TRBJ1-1	ASSSELQVWDTEAF
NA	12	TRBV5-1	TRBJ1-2	ASSYETPGYGYT
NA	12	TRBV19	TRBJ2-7	ASSIGTAAYEQY
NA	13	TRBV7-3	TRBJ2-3	ASSLAPGQGITQY
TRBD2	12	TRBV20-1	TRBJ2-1	SAFTGLADNEQF
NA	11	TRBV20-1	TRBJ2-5	SAPGLGVETQY
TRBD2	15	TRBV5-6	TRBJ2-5	ASSRLLAGVGGETQY
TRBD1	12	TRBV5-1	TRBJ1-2	ASSRRDRLYGYT
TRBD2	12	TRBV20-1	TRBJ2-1	SVPKLAGYNEQF
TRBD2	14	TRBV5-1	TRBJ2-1	ASSLVSGRAGNEQF
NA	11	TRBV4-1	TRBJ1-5	ASSQQANQPQH
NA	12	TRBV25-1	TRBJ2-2	ASSDPWGGGELF
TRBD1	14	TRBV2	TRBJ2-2	ASSDRRGRGTGELF
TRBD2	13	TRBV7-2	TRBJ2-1	ASSIYGRAFNEQF
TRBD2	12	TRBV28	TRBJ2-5	ASREAGVGKTQY
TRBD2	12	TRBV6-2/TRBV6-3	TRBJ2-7	ASSYGTSGLEQY
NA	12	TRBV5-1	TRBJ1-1	ASSLSDHATEAF
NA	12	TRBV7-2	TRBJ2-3	ASSLGGMTDTQY
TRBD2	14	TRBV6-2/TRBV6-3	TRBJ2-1	ASSYRASGRSNEQF
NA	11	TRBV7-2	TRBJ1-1	ASSAGRNTEAF
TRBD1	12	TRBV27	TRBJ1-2	ASSPNRGQGGYT
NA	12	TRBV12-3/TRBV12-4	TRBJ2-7	ASSSRTATYEQY
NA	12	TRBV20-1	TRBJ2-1	SASQWGRYNEQF
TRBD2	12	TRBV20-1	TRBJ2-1	SAKASGSHNEQF
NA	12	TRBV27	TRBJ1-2	ASSLAGAGYGYT
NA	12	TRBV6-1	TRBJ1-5	ASRAPYSNQPQH
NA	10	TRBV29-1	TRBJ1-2	SVLLDSYGYT
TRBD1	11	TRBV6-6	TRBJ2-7	ATSPGQGIEQY
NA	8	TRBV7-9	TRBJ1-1	ASSLIGAF
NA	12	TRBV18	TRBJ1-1	ASSQAGLNTEAF
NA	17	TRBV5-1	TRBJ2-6	ASSAGPQLQGSGANVLT
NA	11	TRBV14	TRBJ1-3	ASSLRPWDTIY
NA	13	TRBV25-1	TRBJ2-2	ASSVLERNTGELF
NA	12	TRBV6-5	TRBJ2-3	ASSYSPDTDTQY
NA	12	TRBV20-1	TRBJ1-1	SARDPASNTEAF
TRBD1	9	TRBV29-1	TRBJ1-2	SGRTGEGYT
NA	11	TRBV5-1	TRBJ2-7	ASSELTGYEQY
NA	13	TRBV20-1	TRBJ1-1	SARDLTGPNTEAF
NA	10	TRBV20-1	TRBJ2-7	SGLGVVNEQY
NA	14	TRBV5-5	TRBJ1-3	ASSLAWQMAGNTIY
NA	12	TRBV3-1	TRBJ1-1	ASSSGPTPTEAF
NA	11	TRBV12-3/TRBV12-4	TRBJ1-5	ASSLTDNQPQH
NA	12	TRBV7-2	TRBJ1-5	ASSLALGYQPQH
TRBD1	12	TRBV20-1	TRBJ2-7	SADIWDRGGEQY
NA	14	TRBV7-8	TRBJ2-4	ASSSTSYLAKNIQY
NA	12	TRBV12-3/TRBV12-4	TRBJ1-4	ASSFTGNPEKLF
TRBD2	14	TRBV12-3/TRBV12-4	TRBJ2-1	ASSLGTSGRVDEQF
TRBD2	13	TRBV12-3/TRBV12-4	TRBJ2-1	ASSPGGLADVEQF
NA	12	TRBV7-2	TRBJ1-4	ASSLAGGREKLF
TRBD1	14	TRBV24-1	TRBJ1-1	ATSDSGQGRYTEAF
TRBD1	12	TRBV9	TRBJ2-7	ASSGRDRGSEKY
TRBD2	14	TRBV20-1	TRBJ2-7	SAPPLGSGVPYEQY